The 15 T cell receptor beta chains below come from one sample, sequenced in a study of tumor and adjacent non-tumor tissue in lung cancer. TCRbeta libraries were built with three rounds of nested PCR, modified from ARM-PCR. TCRdb re-called the multiplex PCR reads through MiXCR, storing one row per CDR3 protein. The table shows 77,000 or so distinct CDR3 sequences, with around four fifths occurring only once. This sample's RNA came from whole unsorted tissue. Sequencing was performed on lung tumor tissue. These receptors all stem from a woman between 45 and 65 years old with non-small cell lung cancer.

As to this clonotype: The junction departs from germline at one end; a sequencing error may be responsible. The chain recombines TRBV6-1 with TRBJ2-1; TRBD1 matches 8 bases. The germline V gene encodes CDR1 MNHNS and CDR2 SASEGT. This CDR3 is built from 15 residues. CDR3 sequence: CVSSHPGQEGNEQFF. CDR3 DNA sequence: TGTGTCAGCTCCCATCCGGGACAGGAAGGCAATGAGCAGTTCTTC.

On this clonotype itself: The missing conserved phenylalanine or tryptophan at the end of this CDR3 makes a read error likely. This CDR3 reads CASSKRAADTQYY. The CDR3 nucleotides read TGTGCTAGCAGTAAACGAGCGGCAGATACGCAGTATTAT. The chain uses TRBV6-5 and TRBJ2-3; D possibly corresponds to TRBD2 (5 bases). Germline V gene lookup returns CDR1 MNHEY and CDR2 SVGAGI. The CDR3 is 13 residues long.

Points on this clonotype: A much bigger clone sits one base away, suggesting this may be a read error. V gene TRBV12-3 or TRBV12-4 combines with J gene TRBJ2-7; D gene uncertain. The CDR3 is made up of 11 amino acids. V was cut by 4 bases and J by 5 bases, with 6 bases left in between. CDR3 bases: TGTGCCAGCAGTTCTACCCACGAGCAGTACTTC. As protein: CASSSTHEQYF.

Points on this clonotype: Given the absence of the conserved phenylalanine or tryptophan at the CDR3 end, a read error is likely. No DNA is shown, since the ends of the CDR3 on it are uncertain; the CDR3 is the one TCRdb lists. The chain employs TRBV11-2 and TRBJ2-1; the table's D gene call, TRBD1, was not cross checked with the DNA. The CDR3 adds up to 13 amino acids, both ends counted. Germline CDR1 and CDR2: SGHAT and FQNNGV. The CDR3 protein is CAGSLEAGGEQCL.

As for this clonotype: A much more abundant neighbour one base away suggests this may be a read error. This chain links TRBV20-1 with TRBJ2-7; 10 nucleotides line up with TRBD2. CDR1 is DFQATT, CDR2 SNEGSKA, per germline (reference sequence). The CDR3 has 15 amino acids. CDR3 loop: CSDREQLAGTYEQYF. As DNA, the CDR3 is TGCAGTGATAGAGAACAACTAGCGGGAACCTACGAGCAGTACTTC.

A remark on this clonotype: It may be a read error: a sequence one base away is much more abundant. The chain couples TRBV24-1 to TRBJ2-7; tentatively, D is TRBD1 (6 bases). Germline CDR1 is KGHDR and CDR2 is SFDVKD. This CDR3 has 9 amino acids. CDR3 sequence (DNA): TGTGCCACCCATGGAAGGACAGTCTTC. This gives the protein CATHGRTVF.

With regard to this clonotype: One end of the junction is discordant with germline, which a read error may explain. The chain combines TRBV28 with TRBJ2-1, with D unclear. The germline CDR1 and CDR2 sequences are MDHEN and SYDVKM. The CDR3 runs 12 residues. CDR3 nucleotides: TGCGCCAGCAGTTATAGAATGAATAAGCAGTTCTTC. Residues: CASSYRMNKQFF.

This chain joins TRBV4-1 and TRBJ1-2; D unclear. This CDR3 comprises 13 residues. Germline V gene sequence: CDR1 MGHRA, CDR2 YSYEKL. The CDR3 region is CANSQEFFDGYTF. In DNA, the CDR3 is TGCGCAAACAGCCAAGAGTTCTTTGATGGCTACACCTTC.

Concerning this clonotype: The junction differs from germline at one of its ends, possibly a read error. The chain employs TRBV4-1 and TRBJ2-1; tentatively, D is TRBD2 (5 bases). Per the germline V gene, CDR1 is MGHRA and CDR2 is YSYEKL. The CDR3 is 17 amino acids. The CDR3 DNA is TGCGCCAGCAACCAACCTAACGGGATTGGGACCTACAATGAGCAGTTCTTC. Encoded protein: CASNQPNGIGTYNEQFF.

In the case of this clonotype: At one end the junction does not follow the germline gene, possibly because of a read error. J is TRBJ1-5 and V is TRBV4-2; D uncertain. The CDR3 totals 15 residues. Looked up from germline, CDR1 is LGHNA and CDR2 is YNFKEQ. This CDR3 is CTSNQDLTSNRPQHF. In nucleotides, the CDR3 is TGTACCAGCAACCAAGACCTCACTAGCAATCGGCCCCAGCATTTT.

By sample share, this clonotype is medium-sized (0.01 to 0.1%). This rearrangement joins TRBV12-3 or TRBV12-4 to TRBJ1-4, with D perhaps matching TRBD1 (6 bases). The CDR3 contains 14 residues. V lost 6 bases and J lost 7, with 15 bases in between. Here the CDR3 reads CASSTQQGFEKLFF. The CDR3 nucleotides are TGTGCCAGCAGCACTCAACAGGGTTTTGAAAAACTGTTTTTT.

This clonotype has ten or more counts. V and J are TRBV5-5 and TRBJ1-1; unclear D gene. V lost 0 bases and J lost 1, with 7 bases in between. The germline gives CDR1 SGHKS, CDR2 YYEKEE (reference sequence). This CDR3 spans 14 amino acids. The CDR3 DNA sequence: TGTGCCAGCAGCTTGGAGGGTTGGAACACTGAAGCTTTCTTT. Translated, it gives CASSLEGWNTEAFF.

Concerning this clonotype: The CDR3 end shows no conserved phenylalanine or tryptophan, and so a read error is likely. The rearrangement links TRBV4-2 to TRBJ1-5; D not certain. Germline loops: CDR1 LGHNA, CDR2 YNFKEQ. This CDR3 has 13 amino acids. The CDR3 DNA sequence: TGTGCCAGCTGCCAAGGCCATGAGCAGCCCCAGCATCTT. Translation: CASCQGHEQPQHL.

As regards this clonotype: One end of the junction does not line up with germline, which may come from a read error. V gene TRBV6-1 combines with J gene TRBJ2-1, with 8 bases aligning to TRBD1. Germline V gives CDR1 MNHNS, CDR2 SASEGT. This CDR3 comprises 15 residues. CDR3 loop: CTSSVTGERYNEQFF. The CDR3 coding sequence is TGTACCAGCAGTGTGACAGGGGAGCGATACAATGAGCAGTTCTTC.

The chain has TRBV6-6 and TRBJ2-4; 7 nucleotides line up with TRBD2. V shed 5 bases and J 6 bases; nucleotides not matched to a gene: 13. The CDR3 has 16 amino acids. Germline V gene lookup returns CDR1 MNHNY and CDR2 SVGAGI (reference sequence). The DNA for the CDR3 is TGTGCCAGCAGTGCCGGGGAGGGAAAGTTTAGAAACATTCAGTACTTC. Its protein is CASSAGEGKFRNIQYF.